This entry lists 5 T cell receptor beta chains sequenced from one sample in a study of control samples from healthy donors and cancer patients. Clones were sequenced by immunoSEQ multiplex PCR, and TCRdb holds only the in-frame ones, with some missing. The repertoire holds under 200,000 clones, around 95% seen once, with 4.1% in the top ten. The sequenced sample was blood. Receptors originate from a woman aged 60 to 75 in good health.

The chain recombines TRBV7-2 with TRBJ2-2; tentative D call: TRBD2 (5 bases). The CDR3 is 15 residues long. Germline V gene data show CDR1 as SGHTA and CDR2 as FQGNSA. The V gene lost 6 bases and the J gene lost 4 bases, with 15 bases spanning the gap. The CDR3 loop is CASRGLAVPTGELFF. The CDR3 DNA reads as TGTGCCAGCAGAGGCCTAGCAGTTCCCACCGGGGAGCTGTTTTTT.

This rearrangement joins TRBV5-4 to TRBJ1-3; the match to TRBD1 covers 7 bases. V shed 7 bases, J shed 2 bases, and the junction held 6 bases outside the gene matches. CDR3 length: 14 residues. Germline CDR1 reads SGHNT; CDR2 reads YYREEE (reference sequence). The CDR3 DNA reads as TGTGCCAGCTATCGACAGGGTGCTGGAAACACCATATATTTT. Translation: CASYRQGAGNTIYF.

This clone was recorded at least ten times. The chain uses TRBV6-5 and TRBJ1-2, with 9 bases lining up with TRBD1. Germline V gene data show CDR1 as MNHEY and CDR2 as SVGAGI. The CDR3 runs 15 residues. J lost 6 bases, V lost 6 bases, and 11 bases had no gene match. The CDR3 spells CASSQAPQGADGYTF. The CDR3, as DNA: TGTGCCAGCAGCCAGGCCCCACAGGGGGCAGATGGCTACACCTTC.

V is TRBV5-1 and J is TRBJ1-4; 9 bases line up with TRBD1. V lost 4 bases, J lost 8 bases, and 6 bases stayed unmatched. CDR1 SGHRS and CDR2 YFSETQ come from the germline V gene. The CDR3 consists of 14 residues. The CDR3 protein is CASSAGQGGEKLFF. The CDR3 DNA is TGCGCCAGCAGCGCGGGACAGGGAGGGGAAAAACTGTTTTTT.

The CDR3 loop reads CASSPPRGQRNTEAFF. For the CDR3, the DNA is TGTGCCAGCAGCCCCCCCCGGGGACAAAGGAACACTGAAGCTTTCTTT. This rearrangement joins TRBV13 to TRBJ1-1; D is possibly TRBD1 (6 bases). Trimming left V 5 bases short and J 1 base short, with 17 bases between. The germline V gene has CDR1 PRHDT and CDR2 FYEKMQ (reference sequence). The CDR3 has 16 residues.